This T cell receptor beta chain was captured in a study of T-cell memory formation after mild COVID-19. V lost 0 bases, J lost 4 bases, and 8 bases lay in between. Germline CDR1 is KGHSH and CDR2 is LQKENI. This CDR3 contains 14 residues. From the 5' RACE reads, TCRdb called clonotypes with MiXCR, one entry per CDR3 protein. The sample includes 270,000 or so distinct CDR3 sequences, 16% of them seen just once. The sequenced sample was PBMCs or a T cell subset sorted from them (not recorded which). The source is a man between 18 and 29 years old who had mild COVID-19 (a few samples of this study predate the infection). Cell type and time point are not known. V usage is TRBV18 and J usage is TRBJ2-3; no definite D call. CDR3 protein: CASSPPLDPDTQYF. CDR3 DNA sequence: TGTGCCAGCTCACCACCGCTAGACCCAGATACGCAGTATTTT.